This T cell receptor beta chain was sequenced during a study of T cells in Graves' hyperthyroidism and ophthalmopathy. From germline, CDR1 is MNHEY and CDR2 SVGEGT. The CDR3 sequence is 14 residues long. V was pared by 8 bases and J by 1 base, with 7 bases of the junction left unmatched. For this clonotype: Its cognate antigen is unknown.

Study results and limitations: Ophthalmopathy got predicted by the model a median roughly six months before its onset.

It was RNA transcripts that yielded the amplified TCR beta CDR3 regions. The primer set for the first-round RT-PCR of the TCR CDR3 was HTBI. One entry per CDR3 protein results from TCRdb running MiXCR on the multiplex PCR reads. This sample has around 300,000 distinct CDR3 sequences, with less than 30% found just once. The chain has TRBV6-2 or TRBV6-3 and TRBJ1-1; TRBD1 agrees at 7 bases. The source is a man aged 40-55 years with Graves' hyperthyroidism that later progressed to Graves' ophthalmopathy. Material: blood. In DNA, the CDR3 is TGTGCCAGCCAACTCGACAGGGCGAACACTGAAGCTTTCTTT. Residues: CASQLDRANTEAFF.